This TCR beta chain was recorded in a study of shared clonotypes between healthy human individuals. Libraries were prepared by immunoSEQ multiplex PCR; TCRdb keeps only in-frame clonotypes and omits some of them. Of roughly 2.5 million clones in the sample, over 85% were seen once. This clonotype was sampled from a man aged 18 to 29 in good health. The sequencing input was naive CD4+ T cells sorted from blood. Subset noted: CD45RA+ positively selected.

CDR3 in amino acids: CATTGGSYEQYF. In DNA form, the CDR3 reads TGTGCCACCACCGGCGGATCCTACGAGCAGTACTTC. V and J are TRBV6-1 and TRBJ2-7; D is uncertain. The CDR3 covers 12 residues. V shed 10 bases and J shed 1 base, with 11 bases lying between them. Germline V lookup: CDR1 MNHNS, CDR2 SASEGT.